This T cell receptor (beta chain) came from a study of blood T cell repertoires in COVID-19. The data were produced by immunoSEQ multiplex PCR, yet TCRdb's version contains in-frame clones alone and is incomplete. The data show under 20,000 clones, 70% to 90% seen once. CDR3 length: 17 residues. Trimming removed 5 bases from V and 4 bases from J; junction bases left unmatched: 11. CDR1 is SGHNT and CDR2 is YENEEA in the germline V gene. Sequenced: peripheral blood. The chain links TRBV11-3 to TRBJ1-3; 10 bases are shared with TRBD1. The TCR sequence derives from a human donor with active COVID-19. The donor label of this sample is uncertain. CDR3 DNA: TGTGCCAGCAGCGAGAGGGACAGGGGACATCTCGGAAACACCATATATTTT. The encoded protein is CASSERDRGHLGNTIYF.